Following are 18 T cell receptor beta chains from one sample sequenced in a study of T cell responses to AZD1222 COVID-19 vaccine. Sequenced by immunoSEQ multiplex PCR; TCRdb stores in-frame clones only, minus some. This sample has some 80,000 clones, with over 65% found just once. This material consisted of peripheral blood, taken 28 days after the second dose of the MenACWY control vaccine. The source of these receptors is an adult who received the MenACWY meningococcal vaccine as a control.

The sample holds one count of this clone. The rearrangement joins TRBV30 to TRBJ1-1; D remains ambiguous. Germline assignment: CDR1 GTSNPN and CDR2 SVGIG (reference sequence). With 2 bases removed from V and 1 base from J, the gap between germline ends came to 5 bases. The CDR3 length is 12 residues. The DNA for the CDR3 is TGTGCCTGGAGTCTTGGGAACACTGAAGCTTTCTTT. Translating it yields CAWSLGNTEAFF.

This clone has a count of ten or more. CDR3 DNA sequence: TGTGCCAGCAGCCCGGACGCCCTGCTCGGCTGGGACGAGCAGTACTTC. Translation gives CASSPDALLGWDEQYF. The chain combines TRBV7-2 with TRBJ2-7; D uncertain. The germline V gene has CDR1 SGHTA and CDR2 FQGNSA. Deletions cut 5 bases from V and 5 bases from J, with 22 bases between. The CDR3 length is 16 residues.

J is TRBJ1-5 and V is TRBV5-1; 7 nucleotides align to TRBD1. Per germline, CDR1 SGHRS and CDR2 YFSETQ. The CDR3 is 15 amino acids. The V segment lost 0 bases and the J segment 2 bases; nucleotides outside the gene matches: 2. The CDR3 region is CASSLEGAGNQPQHF. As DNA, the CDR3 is TGCGCCAGCAGCTTGGAGGGGGCGGGCAATCAGCCCCAGCATTTT.

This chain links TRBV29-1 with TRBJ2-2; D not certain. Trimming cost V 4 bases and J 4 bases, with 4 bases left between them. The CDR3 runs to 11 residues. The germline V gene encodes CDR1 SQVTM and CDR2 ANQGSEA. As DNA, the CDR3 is TGCAGCGTTGCCGCCACCGGGGAGCTGTTTTTT. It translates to CSVAATGELFF.

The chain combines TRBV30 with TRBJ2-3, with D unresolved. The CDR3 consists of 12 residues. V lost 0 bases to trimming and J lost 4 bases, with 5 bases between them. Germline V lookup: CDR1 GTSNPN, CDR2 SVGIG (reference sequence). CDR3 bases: TGTGCCTGGAGTGTAGGGTCAGATACGCAGTATTTT. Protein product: CAWSVGSDTQYF.

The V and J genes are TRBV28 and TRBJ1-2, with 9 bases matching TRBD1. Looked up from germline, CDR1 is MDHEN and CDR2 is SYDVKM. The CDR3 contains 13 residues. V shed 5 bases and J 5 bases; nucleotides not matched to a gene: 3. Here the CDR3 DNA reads TGTGCCAGCAGTCAGGGACAGGGTTATGGCTACACCTTC. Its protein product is CASSQGQGYGYTF.

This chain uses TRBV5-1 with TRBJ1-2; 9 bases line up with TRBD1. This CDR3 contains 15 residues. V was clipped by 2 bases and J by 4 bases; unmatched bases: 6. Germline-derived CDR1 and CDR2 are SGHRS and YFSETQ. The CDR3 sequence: CASSLQQGASYGYTF. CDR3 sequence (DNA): TGCGCCAGCAGCTTACAACAGGGGGCGAGCTATGGCTACACCTTC.

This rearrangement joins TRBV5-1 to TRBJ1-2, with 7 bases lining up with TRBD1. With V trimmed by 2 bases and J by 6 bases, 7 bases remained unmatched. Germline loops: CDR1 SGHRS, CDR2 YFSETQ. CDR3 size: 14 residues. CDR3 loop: CASSFQGGKNGYTF. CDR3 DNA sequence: TGCGCCAGCAGCTTTCAGGGGGGTAAAAATGGCTACACCTTC.

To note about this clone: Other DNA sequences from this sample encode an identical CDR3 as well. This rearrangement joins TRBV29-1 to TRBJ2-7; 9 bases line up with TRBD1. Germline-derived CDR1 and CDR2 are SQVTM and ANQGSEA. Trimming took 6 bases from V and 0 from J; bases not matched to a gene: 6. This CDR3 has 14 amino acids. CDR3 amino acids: CSVAATGGSYEQYF. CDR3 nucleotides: TGCAGCGTCGCGGCGACAGGGGGCTCCTACGAGCAGTACTTC.

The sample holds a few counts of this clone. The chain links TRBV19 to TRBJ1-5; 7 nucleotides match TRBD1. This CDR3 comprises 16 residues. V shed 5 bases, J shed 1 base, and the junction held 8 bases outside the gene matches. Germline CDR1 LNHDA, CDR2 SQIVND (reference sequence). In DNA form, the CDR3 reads TGTGCCAGTAGTCCCCGACAGGGATTGAGCAATCAGCCCCAGCATTTT. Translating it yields CASSPRQGLSNQPQHF.

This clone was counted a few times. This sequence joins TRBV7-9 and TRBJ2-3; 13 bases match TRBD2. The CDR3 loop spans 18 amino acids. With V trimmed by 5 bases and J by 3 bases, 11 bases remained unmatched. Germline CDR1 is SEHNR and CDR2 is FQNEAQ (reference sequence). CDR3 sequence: CASSATKTSGGATDTQYF. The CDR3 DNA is TGTGCCAGCAGCGCCACTAAAACTAGCGGGGGGGCAACAGATACGCAGTATTTT.

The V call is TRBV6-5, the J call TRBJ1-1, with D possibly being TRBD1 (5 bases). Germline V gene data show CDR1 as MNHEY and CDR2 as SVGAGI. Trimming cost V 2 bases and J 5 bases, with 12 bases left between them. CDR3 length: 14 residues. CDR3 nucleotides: TGTGCCAGCAGTTACGATGTTGAGGGGACTGAAGCTTTCTTT. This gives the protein CASSYDVEGTEAFF.

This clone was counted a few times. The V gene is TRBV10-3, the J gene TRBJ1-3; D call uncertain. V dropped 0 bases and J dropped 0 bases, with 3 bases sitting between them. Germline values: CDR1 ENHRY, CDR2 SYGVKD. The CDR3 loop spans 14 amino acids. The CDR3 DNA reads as TGTGCCATCAGTGAGTCTTTCTCTGGAAACACCATATATTTT. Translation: CAISESFSGNTIYF.

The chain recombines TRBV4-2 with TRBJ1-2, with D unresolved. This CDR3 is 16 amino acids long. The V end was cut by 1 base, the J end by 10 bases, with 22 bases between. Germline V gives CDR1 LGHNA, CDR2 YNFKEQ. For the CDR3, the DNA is TGTGCCAGCAGCCAAGCAGCCGGGTCGCGATATGACTTCTACACCTTC. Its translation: CASSQAAGSRYDFYTF.

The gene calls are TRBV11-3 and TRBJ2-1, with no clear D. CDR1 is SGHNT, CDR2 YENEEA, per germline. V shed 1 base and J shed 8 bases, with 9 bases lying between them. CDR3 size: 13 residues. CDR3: CASSLGPGDEQFF. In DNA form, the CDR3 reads TGTGCCAGCAGCTTAGGCCCTGGAGATGAGCAGTTCTTC.

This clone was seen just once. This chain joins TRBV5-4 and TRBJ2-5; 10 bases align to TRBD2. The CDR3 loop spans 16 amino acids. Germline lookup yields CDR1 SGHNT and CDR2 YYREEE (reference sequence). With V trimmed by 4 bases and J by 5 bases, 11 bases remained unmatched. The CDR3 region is CASSPFSGRRGETQYF. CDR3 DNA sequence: TGTGCCAGCAGCCCATTTAGCGGGAGGAGGGGTGAGACCCAGTACTTC.

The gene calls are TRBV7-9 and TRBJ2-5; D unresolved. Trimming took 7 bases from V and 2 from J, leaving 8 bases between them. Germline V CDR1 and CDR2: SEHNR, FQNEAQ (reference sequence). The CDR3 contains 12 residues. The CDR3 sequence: CASNLGQETQYF. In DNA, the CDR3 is TGTGCCAGCAACTTGGGGCAAGAGACCCAGTACTTC.

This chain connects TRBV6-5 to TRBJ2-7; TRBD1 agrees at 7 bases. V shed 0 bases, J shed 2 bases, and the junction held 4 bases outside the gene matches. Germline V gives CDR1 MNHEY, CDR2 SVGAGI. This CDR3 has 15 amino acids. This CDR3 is CASSYSTGSTYEQYF. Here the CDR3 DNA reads TGTGCCAGCAGTTACTCGACAGGGTCAACCTACGAGCAGTACTTC.